Each of the 10 T cell receptor beta chains below was sequenced from the same sample in a study of blood T cell repertoires in COVID-19. Libraries were prepared by immunoSEQ multiplex PCR; TCRdb keeps only in-frame clonotypes and omits some of them. The table lists around 54,000 clones, just over 90% of them singletons. The sequenced sample was peripheral blood. The source is a woman between 35 and 50 years old with active COVID-19.

V is TRBV7-2 and J is TRBJ2-7, with 10 positions matching TRBD2. Germline CDR1 SGHTA, CDR2 FQGNSA. CDR3 length: 14 amino acids. V lost 5 bases to trimming and J lost 6 bases; unmatched junction nucleotides: 7. In nucleotides, the CDR3 is TGTGCCAGCAGCCTTGGACTAGCGGAAGGCGAGCAGTACTTC. Its translation: CASSLGLAEGEQYF.

The chain combines TRBV6-5 with TRBJ1-1; 7 bases align to TRBD1. The germline V gene has CDR1 MNHEY and CDR2 SVGAGI. The CDR3 sequence is 13 residues long. The J segment lost 4 bases and the V segment lost 5 bases, leaving 4 bases of the junction unmatched. CDR3 sequence (DNA): TGTGCCAGCAGTCTACAGGGGCCCACTGAAGCTTTCTTT. Translated, it gives CASSLQGPTEAFF.

The chain combines TRBV7-8 with TRBJ2-1; D not resolved. The CDR3 covers 14 residues. From germline, CDR1 is SGHVS and CDR2 FQNEAQ. Trimming took 11 bases from V and 0 from J, leaving 14 bases between them. The CDR3 region is CAVSSLSSYNEQFF. The CDR3, as DNA: TGTGCCGTATCGTCTCTAAGCTCCTACAATGAGCAGTTCTTC.

The V call is TRBV6-1, the J call TRBJ2-1; the D gene is possibly TRBD1 (6 bases). There are 15 residues in the CDR3. Trimming stripped 3 bases from V and 8 bases from J, with 17 bases between. CDR1 and CDR2 from the germline V gene are MNHNS and SASEGT. This chain's CDR3 is CASSEVGARVDEQFF. Here the CDR3 DNA reads TGTGCCAGCAGTGAGGTGGGGGCGAGAGTCGATGAGCAGTTCTTC.

The V and J genes are TRBV3-1 (or the pseudogene TRBV3-2) and TRBJ1-1, with 7 positions matching TRBD1. The CDR3 loop spans 13 amino acids. J gave up 1 base and V 8 bases, and 4 bases lay outside the gene matches. CDR1 and CDR2 from the germline V gene are LGHDT and YNNKEL (reference sequence). The CDR3 bases are TGTGCCAGCGCGGGACAGCCGAACACTGAAGCTTTCTTT. Its translation: CASAGQPNTEAFF.

The sample holds one count of this clone. V is TRBV5-4 and J is TRBJ1-2, with 7 nucleotides matching TRBD1. The CDR3 consists of 13 residues. The V segment lost 5 bases and the J segment 4 bases; nucleotides outside the gene matches: 5. Germline lookup yields CDR1 SGHNT and CDR2 YYREEE (reference sequence). The CDR3 DNA is TGTGCCAGCAGACTACAGGGGACCTATGGCTACACCTTC. Translating gives CASRLQGTYGYTF.

This clone is a singleton in its sample. The chain uses TRBV4-2 and TRBJ2-5, with 7 positions matching TRBD1. The CDR3 extends over 15 amino acids. J gave up 5 bases and V 4 bases, and 10 bases lay outside the gene matches. CDR1 and CDR2 from the germline V gene are LGHNA and YNFKEQ. The CDR3 sequence: CASSPDEGAGETQYF. Here the CDR3 DNA reads TGTGCCAGCAGCCCCGATGAGGGGGCAGGGGAGACCCAGTACTTC.

This clone was found once. The gene calls are TRBV3-1 (or the pseudogene TRBV3-2) and TRBJ2-5; D is unresolved. The germline V and J ends were trimmed by 0 bases and 5 bases, with 4 bases remaining between them. CDR1 and CDR2 from the germline V gene are LGHDT and YNNKEL (reference sequence). There are 12 residues in the CDR3. The CDR3 DNA reads TGTGCCAGCAGCCAAGATCTCGAGACCCAGTACTTC. This gives the protein CASSQDLETQYF.

The genes are TRBV7-2 and TRBJ2-3; no definite D call. The CDR3 loop spans 13 amino acids. Trimming took off 5 bases at V and 6 bases at J, with 12 bases between the two ends. Germline-derived CDR1 and CDR2 are SGHTA and FQGNSA. In DNA, the CDR3 is TGTGCCAGCAGCCCTAGAAGAGAGGATACGCAGTATTTT. Its protein product is CASSPRREDTQYF.

The gene calls are TRBV5-5 and TRBJ1-1, with 7 bases identical to TRBD1. Trimming removed 4 bases from V and 3 bases from J; junction bases left unmatched: 12. The length of the CDR3 is 16 residues. Germline V CDR1 and CDR2: SGHKS, YYEKEE (reference sequence). CDR3 loop: CASSPDRTGFYTEAFF. CDR3 sequence (DNA): TGTGCCAGCAGCCCCGACCGGACAGGTTTTTACACTGAAGCTTTCTTT.